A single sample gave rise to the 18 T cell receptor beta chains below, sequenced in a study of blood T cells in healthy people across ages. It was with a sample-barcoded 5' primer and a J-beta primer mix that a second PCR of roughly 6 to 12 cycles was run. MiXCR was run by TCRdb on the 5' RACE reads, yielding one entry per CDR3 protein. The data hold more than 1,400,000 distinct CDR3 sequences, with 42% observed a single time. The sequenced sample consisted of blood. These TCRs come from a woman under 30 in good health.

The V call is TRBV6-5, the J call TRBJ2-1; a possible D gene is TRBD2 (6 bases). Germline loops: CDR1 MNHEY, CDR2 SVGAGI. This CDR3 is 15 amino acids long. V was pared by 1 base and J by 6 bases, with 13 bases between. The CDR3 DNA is TGTGCCAGCAGTTACTGGGGGACTGGTTCCAATGAGCAGTTCTTC. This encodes CASSYWGTGSNEQFF.

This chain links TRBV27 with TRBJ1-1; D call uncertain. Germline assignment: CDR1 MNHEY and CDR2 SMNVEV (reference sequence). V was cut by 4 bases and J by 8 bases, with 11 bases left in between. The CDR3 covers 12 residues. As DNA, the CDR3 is TGTGCCAGCAGTTCTAGGGTGGGAGAAGCTTTCTTT. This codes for CASSSRVGEAFF.

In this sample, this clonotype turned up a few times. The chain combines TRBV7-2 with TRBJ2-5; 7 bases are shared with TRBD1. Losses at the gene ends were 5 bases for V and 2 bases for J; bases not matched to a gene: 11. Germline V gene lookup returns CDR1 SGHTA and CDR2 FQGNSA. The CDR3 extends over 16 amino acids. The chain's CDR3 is CASSRKLTGTQETQYF. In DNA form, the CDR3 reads TGTGCCAGCAGCCGGAAATTGACAGGGACGCAAGAGACCCAGTACTTC. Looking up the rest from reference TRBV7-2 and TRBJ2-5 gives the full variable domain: GAGVSQSPSNKVTEKGKDVELRCDPISGHTALYWYRQSLGQGLEFLIYFQGNSAPDKSGLPSDRFSAERTGGSVSTLTIQRTQQEDSAVYLCASSRKLTGTQETQYFGPGTRLLVL.

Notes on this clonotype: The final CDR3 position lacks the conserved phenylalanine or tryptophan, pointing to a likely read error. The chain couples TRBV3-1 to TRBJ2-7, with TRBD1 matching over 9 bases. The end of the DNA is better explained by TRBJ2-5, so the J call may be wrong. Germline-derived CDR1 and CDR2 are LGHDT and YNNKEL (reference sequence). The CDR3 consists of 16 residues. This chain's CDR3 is CASSRTGVLRAGTQYL. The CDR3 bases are TGTGCCAGCAGCCGGACAGGGGTCCTTCGGGCAGGGACCCAGTACTTA.

CDR3 in amino acids: CAISESWGEQYF. The CDR3 DNA is TGTGCCATCAGTGAGTCGTGGGGGGAGCAGTACTTC. V is TRBV10-3 and J is TRBJ2-7; D is tentatively TRBD1 or TRBD2 (5 bases each). There are 12 residues in the CDR3. CDR1 is ENHRY and CDR2 is SYGVKD in the germline V gene. Trimming took 0 bases from V and 7 from J, leaving 7 bases between them.

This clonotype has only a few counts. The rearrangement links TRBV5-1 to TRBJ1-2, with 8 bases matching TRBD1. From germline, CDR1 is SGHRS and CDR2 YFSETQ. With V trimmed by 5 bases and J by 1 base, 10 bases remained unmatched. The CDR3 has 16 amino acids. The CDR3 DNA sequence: TGCGCCAGCAGGGAGAGTCCAGGGGGCCTTAACTATGGCTACACCTTC. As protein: CASRESPGGLNYGYTF.

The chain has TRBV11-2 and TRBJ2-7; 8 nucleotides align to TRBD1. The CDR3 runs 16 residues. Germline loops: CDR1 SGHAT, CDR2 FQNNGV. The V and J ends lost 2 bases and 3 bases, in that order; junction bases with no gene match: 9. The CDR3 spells CASSLSVGTGNYEQYF. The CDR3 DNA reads TGTGCCAGCAGCTTAAGCGTTGGGACAGGAAACTACGAGCAGTACTTC. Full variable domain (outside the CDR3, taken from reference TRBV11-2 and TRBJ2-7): EAGVAQSPRYKIIEKRQSVAFWCNPISGHATLYWYQQILGQGPKLLIQFQNNGVVDDSQLPKDRFSAERLKGVDSTLKIQPAKLEDSAVYLCASSLSVGTGNYEQYFGPGTRLTVT.

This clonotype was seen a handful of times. Here the CDR3 reads CAISERQEGEKLFF. CDR3 DNA: TGTGCCATCAGTGAAAGACAGGAAGGTGAAAAACTGTTTTTT. The chain couples TRBV10-3 to TRBJ1-4; possible D gene TRBD1, 6 bases. CDR3 size: 14 residues. Trimming shortened V by 3 bases and J by 7 bases, and 12 bases separated the two germline ends. Germline V gene sequence: CDR1 ENHRY, CDR2 SYGVKD.

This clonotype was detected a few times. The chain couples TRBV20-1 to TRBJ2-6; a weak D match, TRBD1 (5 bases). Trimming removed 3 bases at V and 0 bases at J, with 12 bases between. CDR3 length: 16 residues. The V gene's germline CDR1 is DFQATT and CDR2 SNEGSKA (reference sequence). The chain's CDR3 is CSASTQVPSGANVLTF. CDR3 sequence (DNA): TGCAGTGCTAGCACACAGGTCCCCTCTGGGGCCAACGTCCTGACTTTC.

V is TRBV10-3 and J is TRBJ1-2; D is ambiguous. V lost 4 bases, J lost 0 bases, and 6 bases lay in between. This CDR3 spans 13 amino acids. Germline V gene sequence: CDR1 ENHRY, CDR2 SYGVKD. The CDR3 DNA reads TGTGCCATCAGTGGGTCGCCTAACTATGGCTACACCTTC. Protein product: CAISGSPNYGYTF.

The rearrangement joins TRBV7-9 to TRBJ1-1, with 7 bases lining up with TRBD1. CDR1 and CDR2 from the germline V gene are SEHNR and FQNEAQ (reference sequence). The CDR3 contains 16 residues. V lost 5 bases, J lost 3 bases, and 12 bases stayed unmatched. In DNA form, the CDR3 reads TGTGCCAGCAGCCAGCGGGACAGCCCGTTGGACACTGAAGCTTTCTTT. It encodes CASSQRDSPLDTEAFF.

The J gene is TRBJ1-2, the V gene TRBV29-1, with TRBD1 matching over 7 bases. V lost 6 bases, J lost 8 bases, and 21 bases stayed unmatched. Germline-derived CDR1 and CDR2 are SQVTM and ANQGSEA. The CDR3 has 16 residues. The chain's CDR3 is CSVLDREGGLAGGYTF. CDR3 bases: TGCAGCGTGCTAGACAGGGAGGGAGGTCTGGCGGGAGGCTACACCTTC.

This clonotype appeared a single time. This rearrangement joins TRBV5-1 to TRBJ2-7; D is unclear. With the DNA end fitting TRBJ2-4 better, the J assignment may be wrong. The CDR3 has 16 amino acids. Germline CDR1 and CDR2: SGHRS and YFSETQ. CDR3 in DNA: TGCGCCAGCAGCTTGGGGTTGGCAGATACTCAAAACATTCAGTACTTC. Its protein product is CASSLGLADTQNIQYF.

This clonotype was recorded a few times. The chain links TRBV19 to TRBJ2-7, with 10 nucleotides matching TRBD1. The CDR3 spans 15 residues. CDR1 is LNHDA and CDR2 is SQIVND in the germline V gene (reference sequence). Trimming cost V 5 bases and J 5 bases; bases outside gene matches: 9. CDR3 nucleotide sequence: TGTGCCAGTAGTCCACGACAGGGGGCTTGGCACGAGCAGTACTTC. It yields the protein CASSPRQGAWHEQYF.

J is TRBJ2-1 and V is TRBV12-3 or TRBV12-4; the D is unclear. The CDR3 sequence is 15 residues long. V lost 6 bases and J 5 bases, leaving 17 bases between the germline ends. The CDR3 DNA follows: TGTGCCAGCAGCTTCAACGGAGAAGGAGACAATGAGCAGTTCTTC. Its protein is CASSFNGEGDNEQFF.

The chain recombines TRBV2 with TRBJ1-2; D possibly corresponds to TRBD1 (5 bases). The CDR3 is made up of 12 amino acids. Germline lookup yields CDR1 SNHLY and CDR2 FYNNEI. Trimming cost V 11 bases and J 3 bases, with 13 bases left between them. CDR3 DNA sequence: TGTGCCGGTTCGCGGGACCACTATGGCTACACCTTC. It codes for CAGSRDHYGYTF.

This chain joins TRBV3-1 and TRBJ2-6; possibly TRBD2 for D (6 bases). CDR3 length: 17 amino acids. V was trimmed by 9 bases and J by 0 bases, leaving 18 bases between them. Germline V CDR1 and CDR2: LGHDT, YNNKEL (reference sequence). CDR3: CASSKGIGSSGANVLTF. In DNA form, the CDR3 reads TGTGCCAGTAGTAAGGGGATCGGGAGCTCTGGGGCCAACGTCCTGACTTTC.

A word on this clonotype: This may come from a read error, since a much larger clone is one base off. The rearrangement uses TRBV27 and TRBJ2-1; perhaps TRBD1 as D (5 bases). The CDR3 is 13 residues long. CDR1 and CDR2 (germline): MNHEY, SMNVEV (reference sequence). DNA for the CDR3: TGTACCAGCAGTCCGCAGGGTTACAATGAGCAGTTCTTC. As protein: CTSSPQGYNEQFF.